The sequence of this TCR beta chain was determined in a study of T cell responses to AZD1222 COVID-19 vaccine. Regarding this clone: Its antigen remains unidentified.

Here immunoSEQ multiplex PCR was the method, and the copy in TCRdb shows in-frame clones only, minus some. Seen here are 160,000 or so clones, roughly 90% observed once, and the top ten hold around 5.5%. Study results and limitations: The donor cohort was predominantly white British with a female majority, and clonal diversity may have been underestimated. Only a handful of AZD1222 recipients tested seropositive at baseline.

V dropped 4 bases and J dropped 1; count of bases not matched to a gene: 4. The CDR3 contains 14 residues. CDR1 is SQVTM and CDR2 is ANQGSEA in the germline V gene. This specimen consisted of peripheral blood, obtained on day 0 of AZD1222 vaccination. V and J are TRBV29-1 and TRBJ1-1, with TRBD1 matching over 9 bases. The sequence was collected from an adult in good health. CDR3 amino acids: CSVVPGQGNTEAFF. As DNA, the CDR3 is TGCAGCGTTGTGCCGGGACAGGGGAACACTGAAGCTTTCTTT.